The 30 T cell receptor beta chains in this list originate from one sample, sequenced in a study of T cell responses to AZD1222 COVID-19 vaccine. Repertoires were generated with immunoSEQ multiplex PCR, while TCRdb's copy carries only in-frame clones and drops some. This sample has roughly 20,000 clones, with less than 85% found just once. The input for sequencing was peripheral blood, taken on day 0 of AZD1222 vaccination. The source of these receptors is an adult in good health.

This chain links TRBV6-1 with TRBJ1-5, with unresolved D. The CDR3 spans 13 residues. The V end was cut by 2 bases, the J end by 4 bases, with 6 bases between. CDR1 MNHNS and CDR2 SASEGT come from the germline V gene. The CDR3 here is CASSEIRNQPQHF. CDR3 in DNA: TGTGCCAGCAGTGAAATCAGAAATCAGCCCCAGCATTTT.

The rearrangement links TRBV28 to TRBJ2-7; TRBD2 matches at 13 bases. The CDR3 runs to 15 residues. V shed 7 bases, J shed 4 bases, and the junction held 7 bases outside the gene matches. Per the germline V gene, CDR1 is MDHEN and CDR2 is SYDVKM. The CDR3 coding sequence is TGTGCCAGCACTACTAGCGGGAGGGCCCCATACGAGCAGTACTTC. Amino acid sequence: CASTTSGRAPYEQYF.

This clone was counted between two and nine times. This chain joins TRBV25-1 and TRBJ1-1, with D perhaps matching TRBD1 (6 bases). Germline V lookup: CDR1 MGHDK, CDR2 SYGVNS. This CDR3 has 16 amino acids. V was clipped by 2 bases and J by 1 base, with 14 bases between them. CDR3 nucleotide sequence: TGTGCCAGCAGTGAAGGCGGGGGCAGGCCGAACACTGAAGCTTTCTTT. It specifies CASSEGGGRPNTEAFF.

The chain carries TRBV7-9 and TRBJ2-5; the D gene is possibly TRBD2 (5 bases). The V gene's germline CDR1 is SEHNR and CDR2 FQNEAQ (reference sequence). The V end was cut by 1 base, the J end by 5 bases, with 8 bases between. CDR3 length equals 13 residues. CDR3 residues: CASSLGTWETQYF. The CDR3 DNA sequence: TGTGCCAGCAGCTTAGGGACTTGGGAGACCCAGTACTTC.

This clone appeared a single time. The chain has TRBV28 and TRBJ2-1; weak D call: TRBD2 (5 bases). CDR3 length: 15 residues. Germline V gives CDR1 MDHEN, CDR2 SYDVKM. Trimming shortened V by 4 bases and J by 6 bases, and 16 bases separated the two germline ends. The CDR3 is CASSWINEGFNEQFF. In nucleotides, the CDR3 is TGTGCCAGCAGTTGGATCAACGAGGGTTTCAATGAGCAGTTCTTC.

The chain joins TRBV2 to TRBJ2-1; weak D call: TRBD2 (5 bases). V lost 7 bases and J 3 bases, leaving 13 bases between the germline ends. The CDR3 has 14 amino acids. Germline lookup yields CDR1 SNHLY and CDR2 FYNNEI. The chain's CDR3 is CASNPVGDYNEQFF. Written as DNA, the CDR3 is TGTGCCAGCAATCCCGTGGGAGACTACAATGAGCAGTTCTTC.

This clone was recorded a few times. The rearrangement uses TRBV30 and TRBJ1-6; D may be TRBD1 (6 bases). Per germline, CDR1 GTSNPN and CDR2 SVGIG (reference sequence). The V end was cut by 2 bases, the J end by 7 bases, with 9 bases between. CDR3 length: 13 amino acids. In nucleotides, the CDR3 is TGTGCCTGGAGTCAAACAGGGAATTCACCCCTCCACTTT. Its translation: CAWSQTGNSPLHF.

The chain has TRBV28 and TRBJ1-5; D is unclear. The CDR3 loop spans 14 amino acids. Germline assignment: CDR1 MDHEN and CDR2 SYDVKM. Trimming removed 2 bases from V and 0 bases from J, with 5 bases in between. The CDR3 here is CASSLPYSNQPQHF. The CDR3 coding sequence is TGTGCCAGCAGTTTACCGTATAGCAATCAGCCCCAGCATTTT. The full variable domain, its missing parts supplied by reference TRBV28 and TRBJ1-5, is DVKVTQSSRYLVKRTGEKVFLECVQDMDHENMFWYRQDPGLGLRLIYFSYDVKMKEKGDIPEGYSVSREKKERFSLILESASTNQTSMYLCASSLPYSNQPQHFGDGTRLSIL.

The V and J genes are TRBV25-1 and TRBJ2-1; TRBD2 is a possible D gene (6 bases). CDR3 length: 12 amino acids. Germline V gene sequence: CDR1 MGHDK, CDR2 SYGVNS. V shed 8 bases and J shed 7 bases, with 12 bases lying between them. The CDR3 region is CASLHAGNEQFF. The CDR3 nucleotides read TGTGCCAGCTTACACGCGGGGAATGAGCAGTTCTTC. Full variable domain (remainder filled in from reference TRBV25-1 and TRBJ2-1): EADIYQTPRYLVIGTGKKITLECSQTMGHDKMYWYQQDPGMELHLIHYSYGVNSTEKGDLSSESTVSRIRTEHFPLTLESARPSHTSQYLCASLHAGNEQFFGPGTRLTVL.

This clone appeared a few times. This chain uses TRBV5-1 with TRBJ1-6; 7 positions agree with TRBD1. The CDR3 has 14 amino acids. Losses at the gene ends were 2 bases for V and 9 bases for J; bases not matched to a gene: 5. From germline, CDR1 is SGHRS and CDR2 YFSETQ. The DNA for the CDR3 is TGCGCCAGCAGCTTTGGGACAGTGGGTTCACCCCTCCACTTT. Its translation: CASSFGTVGSPLHF. The variable domain in full, with the rest retrieved from reference TRBV5-1 and TRBJ1-6, is KAGVTQTPRYLIKTRGQQVTLSCSPISGHRSVSWYQQTPGQGLQFLFEYFSETQRNKGNFPGRFSGRQFSNSRSEMNVSTLELGDSALYLCASSFGTVGSPLHFGNGTRLTVT.

The gene calls are TRBV28 and TRBJ2-7, with 7 bases that match TRBD1. The CDR3 is 15 residues long. The junction had 9 bases not matched to a gene; V was cut back by 6 bases and J by 1 base. CDR1 is MDHEN, CDR2 SYDVKM, per germline. The CDR3 nucleotides read TGTGCCAGCAGCGGACGGGACAGCCCTTCCTACGAGCAGTACTTC. This translates into CASSGRDSPSYEQYF.

The V gene is TRBV24-1, the J gene TRBJ1-2; perhaps TRBD1 as D (5 bases). CDR3 length equals 14 residues. The V gene's germline CDR1 is KGHDR and CDR2 SFDVKD. Trimming removed 3 bases at V and 4 bases at J, with 11 bases between. The CDR3 region is CATSDIRVGYGYTF. For the CDR3, the DNA is TGTGCCACCAGTGATATCAGGGTGGGCTATGGCTACACCTTC.

V usage is TRBV7-9 and J usage is TRBJ1-5; D might be TRBD1 (5 bases). V lost 3 bases and J 2 bases, leaving 8 bases between the germline ends. The CDR3 extends over 14 amino acids. CDR1 is SEHNR, CDR2 FQNEAQ, per germline (reference sequence). DNA of the CDR3: TGTGCCAGCAGCTTGGGGGGAGGCAATCAGCCCCAGCATTTT. Its protein product is CASSLGGGNQPQHF.

The rearrangement links TRBV29-1 to TRBJ2-1, with unresolved D. The ends were cut back, 0 bases at V and 0 bases at J, with 12 bases in the middle. Germline V gene data show CDR1 as SQVTM and CDR2 as ANQGSEA. This CDR3 spans 16 amino acids. CDR3 sequence (DNA): TGCAGCGTTGAAGATGCCAGGCCGAGCTCCTACAATGAGCAGTTCTTC. Its protein product is CSVEDARPSSYNEQFF.

The CDR3 DNA reads TGTGCCAGCAGCGTTGTCGGGACTAGCGGGATCAATGAGCAGTTCTTC. As protein: CASSVVGTSGINEQFF. The rearrangement links TRBV9 to TRBJ2-1; 13 positions agree with TRBD2. V lost 2 bases and J lost 6; bases outside the gene matches: 5. This CDR3 comprises 16 residues. Per the germline V gene, CDR1 is SGDLS and CDR2 is YYNGEE.

The rearrangement uses TRBV18 and TRBJ2-3; D tentatively reads TRBD1 or TRBD2 (5 bases each). From germline, CDR1 is KGHSH and CDR2 LQKENI. Trimming stripped 5 bases from V and 7 bases from J, with 19 bases between. The CDR3 length is 15 residues. For the CDR3, the DNA is TGTGCCAGCTCATCAATTGGGGACGGCCTAAATACGCAGTATTTT. Translated: CASSSIGDGLNTQYF.

In its sample, this clone was seen a few times. The rearrangement joins TRBV6-2 or TRBV6-3 to TRBJ2-1, with 15 nucleotides matching TRBD2. The germline V gene has CDR1 MNHEY and CDR2 SVGEGT. CDR3 size: 18 residues. The J segment lost 8 bases and the V segment lost 6 bases, leaving 14 bases of the junction unmatched. CDR3 bases: TGTGCCAGCAGCCCCGGGACTAGCGGGAGGTCTTACTTAGATGAGCAGTTCTTC. Encoded protein: CASSPGTSGRSYLDEQFF.

V usage is TRBV15 and J usage is TRBJ2-7; D ambiguous. This CDR3 has 15 residues. CDR1 LNHNV and CDR2 YYDKDF come from the germline V gene (reference sequence). V lost 0 bases and J 4 bases, leaving 13 bases between the germline ends. CDR3 region: CATSRDASTQYEQYF. CDR3 sequence (DNA): TGTGCCACCAGCAGAGATGCCTCGACGCAATACGAGCAGTACTTC.

CDR3 nucleotides: TGTGCCAGCAGCGTAGGGGGGACTGGAAACACCATATATTTT. Protein: CASSVGGTGNTIYF. The chain carries TRBV9 and TRBJ1-3, with D perhaps matching TRBD1 (5 bases). Germline V lookup: CDR1 SGDLS, CDR2 YYNGEE. V dropped 0 bases and J dropped 2 bases, with 6 bases sitting between them. The CDR3 has 14 amino acids. Variable domain in full (rest from reference TRBV9 and TRBJ1-3): DSGVTQTPKHLITATGQRVTLRCSPRSGDLSVYWYQQSLDQGLQFLIQYYNGEERAKGNILERFSAQQFPDLHSELNLSSLELGDSALYFCASSVGGTGNTIYFGEGSWLTVV.

The V gene is TRBV20-1, the J gene TRBJ2-7; unclear D gene. Germline V CDR1 and CDR2: DFQATT, SNEGSKA (reference sequence). The V and J ends lost 4 bases and 3 bases respectively, with 7 bases between them. This CDR3 spans 11 amino acids. The CDR3, as DNA: TGCAGTGCTATAGTTCTCTACGAGCAGTACTTC. Its protein product is CSAIVLYEQYF.

V is TRBV14 and J is TRBJ2-1; 8 nucleotides line up with TRBD2. The CDR3 is made up of 13 amino acids. Trimming removed 3 bases from V and 13 bases from J; junction bases left unmatched: 8. CDR1 and CDR2 from the germline V gene are SGHDN and FVKESK. The CDR3 region is CASSQSPGGFQFF. In DNA, the CDR3 is TGTGCCAGCAGCCAGTCCCCGGGAGGGTTTCAGTTCTTC. Using reference TRBV14 and TRBJ2-1 for the parts outside the CDR3, the full variable domain is EAGVTQFPSHSVIEKGQTVTLRCDPISGHDNLYWYRRVMGKEIKFLLHFVKESKQDESGMPNNRFLAERTGGTYSTLKVQPAELEDSGVYFCASSQSPGGFQFFGPGTRLTVL.

This clone was counted a few times. The chain combines TRBV9 with TRBJ1-3, with D unresolved. The CDR3 extends over 12 amino acids. The germline V gene has CDR1 SGDLS and CDR2 YYNGEE. V was clipped by 3 bases and J by 8 bases, with 9 bases between them. The CDR3: CASSDTADTIYF. The CDR3, as DNA: TGTGCCAGCAGCGACACAGCGGACACCATATATTTT.

The gene calls are TRBV2 and TRBJ1-1, with TRBD1 matching 7 bases. Germline assignment: CDR1 SNHLY and CDR2 FYNNEI. Germline trimming cut 8 bases from V and 1 base from J; bases unmatched to any gene: 4. This CDR3 is 13 amino acids long. This CDR3 is CASSRDRNTEAFF. The CDR3 DNA sequence: TGTGCCAGCTCCCGGGACAGGAACACTGAAGCTTTCTTT. Drawing the rest from reference TRBV2 and TRBJ1-1, the complete variable domain is EPEVTQTPSHQVTQMGQEVILRCVPISNHLYFYWYRQILGQKVEFLVSFYNNEISEKSEIFDDQFSVERPDGSNFTLKIRSTKLEDSAMYFCASSRDRNTEAFFGQGTRLTVV.

V is TRBV7-9 and J is TRBJ2-7; the D gene is possibly TRBD1 (6 bases). CDR1 SEHNR and CDR2 FQNEAQ come from the germline V gene (reference sequence). V dropped 5 bases and J dropped 4 bases, with 9 bases sitting between them. The CDR3 length is 12 residues. This chain's CDR3 is CASSAQGYEQYF. Here the CDR3 DNA reads TGTGCCAGCAGCGCTCAGGGGTACGAGCAGTACTTC.

This chain connects TRBV11-2 to TRBJ1-1; D not certain. This CDR3 has 12 residues. The V gene's germline CDR1 is SGHAT and CDR2 FQNNGV. Deletions cut 1 base from V and 11 bases from J, with 11 bases between. In DNA form, the CDR3 reads TGTGCCAGCAGCTTAGTTCTTGGGCCGGCTTTCTTT. It specifies CASSLVLGPAFF.

The gene calls are TRBV2 and TRBJ2-1; 7 bases are shared with TRBD2. Germline V gene data show CDR1 as SNHLY and CDR2 as FYNNEI. After removal of 3 bases from V and 4 bases from J, the junction contained 3 bases not matched to a gene. This CDR3 spans 14 amino acids. The CDR3 loop reads CASSEASGYNEQFF. For the CDR3, the DNA is TGTGCCAGCAGTGAGGCTAGCGGATACAATGAGCAGTTCTTC.

This CDR3 is CASSHLVNTGELFF. The CDR3 nucleotides read TGTGCCAGCAGCCACCTAGTCAACACCGGGGAGCTGTTTTTT. This chain uses TRBV3-1 (or the pseudogene TRBV3-2) with TRBJ2-2; no clear D. Germline V gene sequence: CDR1 LGHDT, CDR2 YNNKEL (reference sequence). The CDR3 runs to 14 residues. The germline V and J ends were trimmed by 3 bases and 2 bases, with 7 bases remaining between them.

The J gene is TRBJ2-3, the V gene TRBV7-9; D gene uncertain. The V gene's germline CDR1 is SEHNR and CDR2 FQNEAQ (reference sequence). V was cut by 1 base and J by 4 bases, with 3 bases left in between. The CDR3 is made up of 12 amino acids. In nucleotides, the CDR3 is TGTGCCAGCAGCTTAGTTGCAGATACGCAGTATTTT. This sequence encodes CASSLVADTQYF.

J is TRBJ2-7 and V is TRBV11-2; D call uncertain. The ends were cut back, 8 bases at V and 6 bases at J, with 11 bases in the middle. The length of the CDR3 is 11 residues. Germline V lookup: CDR1 SGHAT, CDR2 FQNNGV. Here the CDR3 reads CASGDRGEQYF. The CDR3 coding sequence is TGTGCCAGCGGAGATCGTGGCGAGCAGTACTTC.

This clone has a single count. The V call is TRBV4-3, the J call TRBJ1-1; 7 nucleotides match TRBD1. Per germline, CDR1 LGHNA and CDR2 YSLEER. After removal of 4 bases from V and 6 bases from J, the junction contained 11 bases not matched to a gene. The CDR3 contains 15 residues. CDR3 nucleotide sequence: TGCGCCAGCAGCCGGACGATAACAGGGGAGGCTGAAGCTTTCTTT. Translated: CASSRTITGEAEAFF.